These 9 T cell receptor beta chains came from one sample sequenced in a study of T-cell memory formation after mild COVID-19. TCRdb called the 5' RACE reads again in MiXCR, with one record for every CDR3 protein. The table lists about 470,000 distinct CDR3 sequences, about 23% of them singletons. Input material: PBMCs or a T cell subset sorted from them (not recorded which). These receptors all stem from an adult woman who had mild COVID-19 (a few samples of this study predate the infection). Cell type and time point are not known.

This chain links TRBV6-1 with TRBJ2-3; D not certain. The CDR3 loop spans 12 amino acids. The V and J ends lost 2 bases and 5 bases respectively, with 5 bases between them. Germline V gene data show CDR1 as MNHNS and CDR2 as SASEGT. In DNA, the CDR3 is TGTGCCAGCAGTGAATGGGAAGATACGCAGTATTTT. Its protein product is CASSEWEDTQYF.

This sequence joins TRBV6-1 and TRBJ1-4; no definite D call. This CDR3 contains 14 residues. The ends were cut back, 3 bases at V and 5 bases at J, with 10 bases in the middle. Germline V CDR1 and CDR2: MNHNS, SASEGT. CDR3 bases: TGTGCCAGCAGTGAGGTTCTGATAAATGAAAAACTGTTTTTT. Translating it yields CASSEVLINEKLFF.

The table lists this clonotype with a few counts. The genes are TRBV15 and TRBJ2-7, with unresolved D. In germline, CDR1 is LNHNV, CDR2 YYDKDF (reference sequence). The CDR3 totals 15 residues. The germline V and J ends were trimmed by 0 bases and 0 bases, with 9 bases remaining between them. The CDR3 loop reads CATSRDLGNSYEQYF. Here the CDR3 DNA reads TGTGCCACCAGCAGAGATTTAGGGAACTCCTACGAGCAGTACTTC.

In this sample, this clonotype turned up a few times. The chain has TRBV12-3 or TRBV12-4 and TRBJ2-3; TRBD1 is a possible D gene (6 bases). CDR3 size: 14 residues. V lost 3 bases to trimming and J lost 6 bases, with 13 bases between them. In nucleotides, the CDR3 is TGTGCCAGCAGTTTGCGACAGGAGAGGGATACGCAGTATTTT. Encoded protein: CASSLRQERDTQYF.

Here the CDR3 DNA reads TGTGCCAGCAGCCCGGACGATGTAAATACGCAGTATTTT. Amino acid sequence: CASSPDDVNTQYF. The rearrangement joins TRBV2 to TRBJ2-3; D uncertain. With 6 bases removed from V and 7 bases from J, the gap between germline ends came to 14 bases. The germline gives CDR1 SNHLY, CDR2 FYNNEI. The CDR3 extends over 13 amino acids.

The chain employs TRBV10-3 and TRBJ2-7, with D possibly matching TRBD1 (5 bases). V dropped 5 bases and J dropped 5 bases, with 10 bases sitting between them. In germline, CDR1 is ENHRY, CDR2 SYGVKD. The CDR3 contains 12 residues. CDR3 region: CAISQGSHEQYF. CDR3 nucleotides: TGTGCCATCAGTCAGGGTTCCCACGAGCAGTACTTC.

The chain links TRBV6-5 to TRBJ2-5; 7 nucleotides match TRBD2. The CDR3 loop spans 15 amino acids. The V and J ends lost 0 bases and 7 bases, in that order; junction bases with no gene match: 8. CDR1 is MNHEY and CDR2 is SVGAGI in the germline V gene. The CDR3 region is CASSYSRLAPGTQYF. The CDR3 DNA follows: TGTGCCAGCAGTTACTCGAGACTAGCCCCAGGGACCCAGTACTTC.

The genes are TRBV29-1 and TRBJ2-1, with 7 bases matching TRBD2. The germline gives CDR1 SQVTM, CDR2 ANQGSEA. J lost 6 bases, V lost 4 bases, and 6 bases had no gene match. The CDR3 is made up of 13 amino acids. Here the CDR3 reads CSVAGLVGNEQFF. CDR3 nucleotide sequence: TGCAGCGTTGCCGGACTAGTTGGCAATGAGCAGTTCTTC.

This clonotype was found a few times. As DNA, the CDR3 is TGTGCCAGCAGCATGACTAGGATTCAAGAGACCCAGTACTTC. The encoded protein is CASSMTRIQETQYF. The chain recombines TRBV11-3 with TRBJ2-5, with D possibly matching TRBD2 (6 bases). This CDR3 region has 14 residues. Germline V gene lookup returns CDR1 SGHNT and CDR2 YENEEA. V was pared by 5 bases and J by 2 bases, with 12 bases between.